Shown below are 17 T cell receptor beta chains from a single sample sequenced in a study of OX40 agonist ivuxolimab in advanced cancers. Repertoires were generated with immunoSEQ multiplex PCR, while TCRdb's copy carries only in-frame clones and drops some. The table has about 92,000 clones, approximately 91% seen once. Material: CD4+ or CD8+ T cells sorted from blood, obtained in a trial of the OX40 agonist ivuxolimab. The source is an adult with an advanced solid tumor such as melanoma, head and neck, liver or kidney cancer.

The V gene is TRBV10-1, the J gene TRBJ1-2; 8 bases match TRBD1. V shed 6 bases and J 4 bases; nucleotides not matched to a gene: 13. This CDR3 is 16 amino acids long. CDR1 is WNHNN, CDR2 SYGVQD, per germline (reference sequence). CDR3 DNA: TGCGCCAGCAGAAAGACAGGGGTACATCCCTCCTATGGCTACACCTTC. This gives the protein CASRKTGVHPSYGYTF.

This clone was counted a single time. The V gene is TRBV6-6, the J gene TRBJ1-5; 7 bases line up with TRBD1. Losses at the gene ends were 6 bases for V and 2 bases for J; bases not matched to a gene: 7. Looked up from germline, CDR1 is MNHNY and CDR2 is SVGAGI (reference sequence). The CDR3 totals 15 residues. The CDR3 is CASSRTGGGNQPQHF. The CDR3 DNA is TGTGCCAGCAGCCGGACAGGAGGTGGCAATCAGCCCCAGCATTTT.

The chain combines TRBV21-1 with TRBJ1-4; no DNA check was done on the table's D call, TRBD1. TRBV21-1 is a pseudogene segment. The CDR3 length is 16 residues. The CDR3 reads CASSKAMDRPNEKLFF. The CDR3 DNA follows: TGTGCCAGCAGCAAAGCTATGGACAGACCAAATGAAAAACTGTTTTTT.

The rearrangement uses TRBV6-5 and TRBJ1-5, with TRBD1 as a possible D gene (6 bases). Per germline, CDR1 MNHEY and CDR2 SVGAGI. Trimming left V 4 bases short and J 4 bases short, with 14 bases between. The CDR3 is 15 amino acids. CDR3 region: CASSSGTPLNQPQHF. In nucleotides, the CDR3 is TGTGCCAGCAGTTCCGGGACACCCCTTAATCAGCCCCAGCATTTT.

The rearrangement links TRBV4-3 to TRBJ2-7, with 10 bases that match TRBD1. CDR3 size: 17 residues. CDR1 and CDR2 (germline): LGHNA, YSLEER. J lost 5 bases, V lost 4 bases, and 14 bases had no gene match. CDR3 sequence (DNA): TGCGCCAGCAGCCTAAGGGCCACACCCGGGACAGGGGACGAGCAGTACTTC. Residues: CASSLRATPGTGDEQYF.

The chain combines TRBV10-3 with TRBJ1-2; D is uncertain. Germline lookup yields CDR1 ENHRY and CDR2 SYGVKD. CDR3 size: 14 residues. V was shortened by 3 bases and J by 3 bases, with 11 bases between the two germline ends. The CDR3 nucleotides are TGTGCCATCAGTGATAGGACTGGCGACTATGGCTACACCTTC. It encodes CAISDRTGDYGYTF.

The V and J genes are TRBV28 and TRBJ1-1; D gene unclear. V lost 6 bases, J lost 3 bases, and 14 bases lay in between. Germline values: CDR1 MDHEN, CDR2 SYDVKM. The length of the CDR3 is 14 residues. The CDR3 is CASSIQDGYTEAFF. CDR3 nucleotides: TGTGCCAGCAGCATCCAGGACGGTTACACTGAAGCTTTCTTT.

Concerning this clone itself: Other DNA sequences in the sample encode the same CDR3. The J gene is TRBJ2-3, the V gene TRBV5-5; D is unclear. Germline lookup yields CDR1 SGHKS and CDR2 YYEKEE (reference sequence). This CDR3 region has 12 residues. The ends were cut back, 5 bases at V and 6 bases at J, with 10 bases in the middle. The CDR3 is CASSLGLDTQYF. For the CDR3, the DNA is TGTGCCAGCAGTCTGGGGTTGGATACGCAGTATTTT.

In DNA, the CDR3 is TGTGCCAGCAGTTTATTTGCGGGAGGGGGATCACCGGGAGCAGGAGATGAGCAGTTCTTC. Translation: CASSLFAGGGSPGAGDEQFF. This chain connects TRBV28 to TRBJ2-1; TRBD2 aligns across 9 bases. Germline V gene lookup returns CDR1 MDHEN and CDR2 SYDVKM. The CDR3 runs 20 residues. V trimming: 1 base; J trimming: 8 bases; junction bases outside the gene matches: 21. Using reference TRBV28 and TRBJ2-1 for the parts outside the CDR3, the full variable domain is DVKVTQSSRYLVKRTGEKVFLECVQDMDHENMFWYRQDPGLGLRLIYFSYDVKMKEKGDIPEGYSVSREKKERFSLILESASTNQTSMYLCASSLFAGGGSPGAGDEQFFGPGTRLTVL.

The chain employs TRBV19 and TRBJ2-2; 7 bases are a match to TRBD2. From germline, CDR1 is LNHDA and CDR2 SQIVND (reference sequence). J lost 6 bases, V lost 7 bases, and 8 bases had no gene match. The CDR3 is made up of 14 amino acids. The CDR3 here is CASTSWGGPGELFF. For the CDR3, the DNA is TGTGCCAGTACCTCATGGGGGGGACCCGGGGAGCTGTTTTTT.

This clone turned up a few times. J is TRBJ2-1 and V is TRBV6-5; TRBD2 might be the D (6 bases). The germline CDR1 and CDR2 sequences are MNHEY and SVGAGI. The V and J ends lost 6 bases and 10 bases respectively, with 13 bases between them. The CDR3 contains 12 residues. The CDR3 sequence: CASRRLSGEQFF. In DNA form, the CDR3 reads TGTGCCAGCAGACGCCTTAGCGGCGAGCAGTTCTTC.

The chain carries TRBV2 and TRBJ1-2; 9 bases map to TRBD1. This CDR3 has 13 amino acids. CDR1 is SNHLY, CDR2 FYNNEI, per germline. Losses at the gene ends were 8 bases for V and 2 bases for J; bases not matched to a gene: 3. CDR3 sequence: CASPGTGNYGYTF. The CDR3 DNA reads as TGTGCCAGCCCCGGGACAGGGAACTATGGCTACACCTTC.

The rearrangement links TRBV7-9 to TRBJ2-2; a possible D gene is TRBD1 (5 bases). CDR1 SEHNR and CDR2 FQNEAQ come from the germline V gene (reference sequence). V was cut by 3 bases and J by 3 bases, with 11 bases left in between. The CDR3 runs 15 residues. Here the CDR3 DNA reads TGTGCCAGCAGCTTTTTTGGGGCGCACACCGGGGAGCTGTTTTTT. Protein sequence: CASSFFGAHTGELFF. Variable domain in full (rest from reference TRBV7-9 and TRBJ2-2): DTGVSQNPRHKITKRGQNVTFRCDPISEHNRLYWYRQTLGQGPEFLTYFQNEAQLEKSRLLSDRFSAERPKGSFSTLEIQRTEQGDSAMYLCASSFFGAHTGELFFGEGSRLTVL.

V gene TRBV7-9 combines with J gene TRBJ2-3, with 8 nucleotides matching TRBD2. The V gene's germline CDR1 is SEHNR and CDR2 FQNEAQ (reference sequence). This CDR3 is built from 18 residues. V shed 0 bases, J shed 4 bases, and the junction held 12 bases outside the gene matches. In nucleotides, the CDR3 is TGTGCCAGCAGCTTAGCTCGAACGGGGGGGATTTTCGCAGATACGCAGTATTTT. As protein: CASSLARTGGIFADTQYF.

V is TRBV5-1 and J is TRBJ1-3; D gene unclear. The CDR3 sequence is 15 residues long. CDR1 SGHRS and CDR2 YFSETQ come from the germline V gene. V gave up 0 bases and J gave up 0 bases, with 7 bases separating them. The CDR3 sequence: CASSLDVGSGNTIYF. The CDR3 DNA is TGCGCCAGCAGCTTGGACGTGGGCTCTGGAAACACCATATATTTT.

This sequence joins TRBV15 and TRBJ2-4; 12 nucleotides line up with TRBD2. V shed 0 bases, J shed 1 base, and the junction held 10 bases outside the gene matches. The length of the CDR3 is 20 residues. Germline V gene data show CDR1 as LNHNV and CDR2 as YYDKDF (reference sequence). In DNA form, the CDR3 reads TGTGCCACCAGCAGAGAGGGGGCTAGCGGGAGGGCCTCGGCCAAAAACATTCAGTACTTC. This gives the protein CATSREGASGRASAKNIQYF.

This clone came up a few times. The V and J genes are TRBV4-2 and TRBJ1-1; TRBD1 might be the D (6 bases). CDR3 length: 13 residues. V lost 7 bases, J lost 1 base, and 10 bases lay in between. Germline V gene sequence: CDR1 LGHNA, CDR2 YNFKEQ. The CDR3: CASTRQENTEAFF. The DNA of the CDR3 is TGTGCCAGCACCCGACAGGAGAACACTGAAGCTTTCTTT.